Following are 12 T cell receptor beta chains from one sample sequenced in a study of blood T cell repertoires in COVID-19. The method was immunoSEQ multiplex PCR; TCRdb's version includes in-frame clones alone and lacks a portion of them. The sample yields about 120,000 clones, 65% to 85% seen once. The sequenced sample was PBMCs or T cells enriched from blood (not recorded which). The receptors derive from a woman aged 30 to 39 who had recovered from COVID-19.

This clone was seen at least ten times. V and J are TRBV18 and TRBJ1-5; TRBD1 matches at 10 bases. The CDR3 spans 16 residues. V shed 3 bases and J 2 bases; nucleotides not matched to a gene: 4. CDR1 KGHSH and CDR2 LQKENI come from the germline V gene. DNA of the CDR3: TGTGCCAGCTCACCGACAGGGGGCTTGGGCAATCAGCCCCAGCATTTT. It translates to CASSPTGGLGNQPQHF.

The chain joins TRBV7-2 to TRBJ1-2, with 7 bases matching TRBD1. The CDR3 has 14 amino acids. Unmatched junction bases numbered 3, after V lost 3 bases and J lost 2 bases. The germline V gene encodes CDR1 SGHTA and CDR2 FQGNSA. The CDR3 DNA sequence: TGTGCCAGCAGCTTTAGGGGGCAAAACTATGGCTACACCTTC. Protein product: CASSFRGQNYGYTF.

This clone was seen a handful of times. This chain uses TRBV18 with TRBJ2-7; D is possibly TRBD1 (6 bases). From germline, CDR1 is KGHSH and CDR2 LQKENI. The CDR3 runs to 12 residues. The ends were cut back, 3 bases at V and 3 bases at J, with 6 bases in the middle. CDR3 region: CASSPDSYEQYF. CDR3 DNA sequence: TGTGCCAGCTCACCGGACAGCTACGAGCAGTACTTC.

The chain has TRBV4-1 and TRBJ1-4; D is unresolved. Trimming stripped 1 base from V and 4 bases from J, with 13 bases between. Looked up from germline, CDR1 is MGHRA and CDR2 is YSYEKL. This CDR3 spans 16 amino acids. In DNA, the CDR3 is TGCGCCAGCAGCCAAGGTCCCGCTCGAGGTAATGAAAAACTGTTTTTT. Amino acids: CASSQGPARGNEKLFF.

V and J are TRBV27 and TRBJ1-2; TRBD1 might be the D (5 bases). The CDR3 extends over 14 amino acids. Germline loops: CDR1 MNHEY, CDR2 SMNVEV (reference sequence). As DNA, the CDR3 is TGTGCTGCGTGGACCTGGCAGGGCAGTAATGGCTACACCTTC. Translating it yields CAAWTWQGSNGYTF.

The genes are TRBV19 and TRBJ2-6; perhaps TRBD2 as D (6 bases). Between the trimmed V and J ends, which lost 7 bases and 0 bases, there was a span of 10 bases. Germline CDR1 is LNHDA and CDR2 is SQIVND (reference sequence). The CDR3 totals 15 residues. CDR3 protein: CASTRGNSGANVLTF. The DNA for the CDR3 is TGTGCCAGTACCCGGGGGAACTCTGGGGCCAACGTCCTGACTTTC.

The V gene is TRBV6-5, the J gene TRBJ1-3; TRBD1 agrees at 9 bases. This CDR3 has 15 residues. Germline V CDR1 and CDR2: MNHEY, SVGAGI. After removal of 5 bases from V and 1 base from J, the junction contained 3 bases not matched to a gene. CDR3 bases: TGTGCCAGCAGTCCGGACAGGGGATCTGGAAACACCATATATTTT. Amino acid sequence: CASSPDRGSGNTIYF.

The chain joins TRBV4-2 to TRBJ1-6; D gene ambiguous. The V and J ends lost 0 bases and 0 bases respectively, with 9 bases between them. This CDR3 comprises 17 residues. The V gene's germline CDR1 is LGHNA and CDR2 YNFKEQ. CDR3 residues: CASSQDSRSSYNSPLHF. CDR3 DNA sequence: TGTGCCAGCAGCCAAGATTCAAGGAGCTCCTATAATTCACCCCTCCACTTT.

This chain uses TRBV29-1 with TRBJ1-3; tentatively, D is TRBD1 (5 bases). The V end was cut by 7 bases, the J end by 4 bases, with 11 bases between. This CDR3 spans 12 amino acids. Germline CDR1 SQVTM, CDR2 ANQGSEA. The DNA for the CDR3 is TGCAGCGGAGAGACAGCCGGAAACACCATATATTTT. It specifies CSGETAGNTIYF.

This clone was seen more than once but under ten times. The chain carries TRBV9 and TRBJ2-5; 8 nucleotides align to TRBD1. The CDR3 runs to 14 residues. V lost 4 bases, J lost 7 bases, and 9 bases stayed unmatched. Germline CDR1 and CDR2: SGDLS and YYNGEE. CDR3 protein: CASSSRQGLGTQYF. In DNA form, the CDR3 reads TGTGCCAGCAGCTCCCGACAGGGGTTGGGGACCCAGTACTTC.

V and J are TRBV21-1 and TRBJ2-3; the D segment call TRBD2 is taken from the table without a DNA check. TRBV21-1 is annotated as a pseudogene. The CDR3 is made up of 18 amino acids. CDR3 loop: CASSKDGRGLAGTDTQYF. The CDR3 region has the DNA TGTGCCAGCAGCAAAGATGGGAGGGGACTAGCGGGCACAGATACGCAGTATTTT.

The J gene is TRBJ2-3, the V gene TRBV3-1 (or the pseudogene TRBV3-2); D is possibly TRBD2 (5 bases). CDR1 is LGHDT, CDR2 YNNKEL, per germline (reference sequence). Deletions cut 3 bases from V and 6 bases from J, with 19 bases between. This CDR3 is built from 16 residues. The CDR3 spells CASSHIPRTGGDTQYF. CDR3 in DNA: TGTGCCAGCAGCCATATCCCAAGGACTGGCGGGGATACGCAGTATTTT.